This TCR beta chain is from a study of T cells after yellow fever vaccination. Across the study: For low cell numbers, libraries were made with SMART-Seq v4 Ultra Low Input. Broader study findings: Subsequent to the booster, the majority of primary-vaccination clones reappeared (roughly 97% CD4, roughly 90% CD8). Across the CD4 and CD8 compartments, a small share of clonotypes was present in both. Abundant clonotypes (contaminants from the bulk population) could be present in FACS-sorted repertoires.

TCRdb recomputed calls from the 5' RACE reads with MiXCR, one row per CDR3 protein. Of approximately 180,000 distinct CDR3 sequences in the sample, 5.5% to 8% were seen once. This clonotype was seen repeatedly, ten times or more. The target antigen is unknown. Sample: CD4+ T cells sorted from PBMCs, taken on the day of the first yellow fever vaccination. The clonotype was recovered from a man younger than 35 who received the YFV17D yellow fever vaccine.

The CDR3 coding sequence is TGTGCCAGCAGTGAAAGCTGGAACGCAGATACGCAGTATTTT. It translates to CASSESWNADTQYF. The rearrangement uses TRBV2 and TRBJ2-3; D is undetermined. The CDR3 runs to 14 residues. Germline values: CDR1 SNHLY, CDR2 FYNNEI. The V gene lost 2 bases and the J gene lost 4 bases, with 10 bases spanning the gap. Complete variable domain (other parts from reference TRBV2 and TRBJ2-3): EPEVTQTPSHQVTQMGQEVILRCVPISNHLYFYWYRQILGQKVEFLVSFYNNEISEKSEIFDDQFSVERPDGSNFTLKIRSTKLEDSAMYFCASSESWNADTQYFGPGTRLTVL.